This TCR beta chain was captured by sequencing in a study of CD8+ T cells in alopecia areata. J gave up 6 bases and V 0 bases, and 4 bases lay outside the gene matches. This CDR3 region has 14 residues. Per germline, CDR1 SGDLS and CDR2 YYNGEE. Extraction and reverse transcription of RNA yielded cDNA as the sequencing template. The method was immunoSEQ multiplex PCR; TCRdb's version includes in-frame clones alone and lacks a portion of them. The table has 90,000 to 120,000 clones, roughly 64% seen once. This sequence was found in a human donor in good health. The chain joins TRBV9 to TRBJ2-7; 9 bases are shared with TRBD1. The sample consisted of CD8+ T cells sorted from blood. CDR3 loop: CASSVGQGVREQYF. DNA for the CDR3: TGTGCCAGCAGCGTAGGACAGGGGGTGCGCGAGCAGTACTTC.